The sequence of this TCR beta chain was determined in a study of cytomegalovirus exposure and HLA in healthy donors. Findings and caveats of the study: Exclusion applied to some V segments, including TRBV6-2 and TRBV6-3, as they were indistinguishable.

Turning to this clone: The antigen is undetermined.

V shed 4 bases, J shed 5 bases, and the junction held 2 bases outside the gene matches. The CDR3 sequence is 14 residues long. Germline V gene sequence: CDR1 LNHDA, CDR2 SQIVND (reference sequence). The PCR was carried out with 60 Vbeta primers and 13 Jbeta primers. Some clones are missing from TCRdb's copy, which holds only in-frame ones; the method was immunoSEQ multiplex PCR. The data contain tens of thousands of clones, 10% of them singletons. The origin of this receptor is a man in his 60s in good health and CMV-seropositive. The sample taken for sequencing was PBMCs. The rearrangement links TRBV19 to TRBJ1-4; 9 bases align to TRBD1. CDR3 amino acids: CASSKDRGNEKLFF. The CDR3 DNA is TGTGCCAGTAGTAAGGACAGGGGCAATGAAAAACTGTTTTTT.